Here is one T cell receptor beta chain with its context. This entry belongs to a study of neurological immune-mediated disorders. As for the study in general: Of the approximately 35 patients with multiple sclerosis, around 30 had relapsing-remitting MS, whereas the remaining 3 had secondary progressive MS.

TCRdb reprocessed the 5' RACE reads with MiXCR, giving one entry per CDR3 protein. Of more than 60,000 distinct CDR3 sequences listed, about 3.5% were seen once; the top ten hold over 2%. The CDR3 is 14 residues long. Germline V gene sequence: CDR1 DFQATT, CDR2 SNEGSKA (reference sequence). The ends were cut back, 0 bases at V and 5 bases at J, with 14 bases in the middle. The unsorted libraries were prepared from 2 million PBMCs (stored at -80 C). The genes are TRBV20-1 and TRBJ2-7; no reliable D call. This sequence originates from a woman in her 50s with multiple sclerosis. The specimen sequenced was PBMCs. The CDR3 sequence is CSARDRGALDEQYF. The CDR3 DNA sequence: TGCAGTGCTAGAGATCGAGGTGCCCTTGACGAGCAGTACTTC.